This TCR beta chain was sequenced for a study of T cells of healthy individuals. TCRdb called the 5' RACE reads again in MiXCR, with one record for every CDR3 protein. The sample carries tens of thousands of distinct CDR3 sequences, 15% to 20% recorded once. Germline loops: CDR1 SGHDN, CDR2 FVKESK. The germline V and J ends were trimmed by 1 base and 6 bases, with 13 bases remaining between them. There are 14 residues in the CDR3. This chain links TRBV14 with TRBJ2-7; a weak D match, TRBD1 (6 bases). This receptor was taken from a human donor in good health. The CDR3 is CASSQATGPGEQYF. The CDR3 DNA sequence: TGTGCCAGCAGCCAAGCAACAGGGCCAGGCGAGCAGTACTTC.